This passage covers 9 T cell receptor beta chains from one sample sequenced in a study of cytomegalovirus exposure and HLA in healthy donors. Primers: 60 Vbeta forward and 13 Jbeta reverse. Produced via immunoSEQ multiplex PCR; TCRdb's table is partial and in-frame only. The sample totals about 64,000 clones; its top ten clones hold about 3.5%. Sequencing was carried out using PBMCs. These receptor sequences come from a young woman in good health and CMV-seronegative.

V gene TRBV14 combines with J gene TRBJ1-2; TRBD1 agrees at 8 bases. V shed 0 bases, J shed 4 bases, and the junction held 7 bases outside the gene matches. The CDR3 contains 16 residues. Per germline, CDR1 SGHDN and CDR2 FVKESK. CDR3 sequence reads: CASSQDPQGAVYGYTF. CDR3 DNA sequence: TGTGCCAGCAGCCAAGATCCTCAGGGGGCGGTCTATGGCTACACCTTC.

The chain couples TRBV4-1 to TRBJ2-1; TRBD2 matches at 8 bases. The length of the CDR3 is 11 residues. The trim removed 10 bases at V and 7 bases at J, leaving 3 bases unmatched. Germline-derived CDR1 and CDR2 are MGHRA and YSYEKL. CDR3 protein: CATGRENEQFF. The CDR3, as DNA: TGCGCCACCGGGAGGGAGAATGAGCAGTTCTTC.

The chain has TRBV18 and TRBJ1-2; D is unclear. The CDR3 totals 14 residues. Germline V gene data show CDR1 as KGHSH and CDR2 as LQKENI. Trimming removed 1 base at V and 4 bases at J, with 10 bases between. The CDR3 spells CASSPQELSYGYTF. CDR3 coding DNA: TGTGCCAGCTCACCACAGGAACTATCCTATGGCTACACCTTC.

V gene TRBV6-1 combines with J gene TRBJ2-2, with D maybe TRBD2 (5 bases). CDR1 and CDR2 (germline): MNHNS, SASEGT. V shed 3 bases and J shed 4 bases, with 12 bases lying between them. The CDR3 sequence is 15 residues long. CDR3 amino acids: CASSDEWGVTGELFF. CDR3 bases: TGTGCCAGCAGTGACGAGTGGGGAGTCACCGGGGAGCTGTTTTTT.

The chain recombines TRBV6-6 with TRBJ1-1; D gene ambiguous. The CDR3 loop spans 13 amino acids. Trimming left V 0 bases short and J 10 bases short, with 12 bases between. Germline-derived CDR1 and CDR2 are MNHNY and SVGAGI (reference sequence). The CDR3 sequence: CASSYSERVGAFF. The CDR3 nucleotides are TGTGCCAGCAGTTACTCCGAACGAGTTGGAGCTTTCTTT.

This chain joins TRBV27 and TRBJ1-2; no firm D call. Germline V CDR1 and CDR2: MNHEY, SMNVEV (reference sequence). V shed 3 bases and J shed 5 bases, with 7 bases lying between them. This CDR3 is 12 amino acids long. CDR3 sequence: CASSLAGYGYTF. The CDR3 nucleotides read TGTGCCAGCAGTTTGGCGGGATATGGCTACACCTTC.

CDR3 protein: CASSRNRDSNSGANVLTF. The CDR3 nucleotides are TGTGCCAGCAGCCGTAACCGGGACAGCAACTCTGGGGCCAACGTCCTGACTTTC. The chain recombines TRBV4-2 with TRBJ2-6, with TRBD1 matching over 7 bases. The CDR3 is made up of 18 amino acids. Trimming cost V 4 bases and J 0 bases; bases outside gene matches: 9. Looked up from germline, CDR1 is LGHNA and CDR2 is YNFKEQ.

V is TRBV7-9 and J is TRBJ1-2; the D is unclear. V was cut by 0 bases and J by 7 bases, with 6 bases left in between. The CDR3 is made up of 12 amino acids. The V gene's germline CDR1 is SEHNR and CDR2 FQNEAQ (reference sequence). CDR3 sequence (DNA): TGTGCCAGCAGCTTAGCGGGGAGTGGCTACACCTTC. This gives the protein CASSLAGSGYTF.

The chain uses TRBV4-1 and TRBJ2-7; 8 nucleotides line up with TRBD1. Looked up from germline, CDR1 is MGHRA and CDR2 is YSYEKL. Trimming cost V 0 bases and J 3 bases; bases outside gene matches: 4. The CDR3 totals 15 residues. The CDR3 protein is CASSQEDRGGYEQYF. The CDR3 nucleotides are TGCGCCAGCAGCCAAGAAGACAGGGGTGGCTACGAGCAGTACTTC.